This TCR beta chain was identified in a study of cytomegalovirus exposure and HLA in healthy donors. Study in general: In an earlier analysis, 95 million to 130 million unique TCR beta sequences were found from 200 million or so T cells. Whole-study results and caveats: Cytomegalovirus-associated status was assigned to fewer than 200 TCR beta chains. Later, an analysis found that common viral pathogens appeared to be linked with several of the most significant clusters.

CDR1 SGDLS and CDR2 YYNGEE come from the germline V gene. CDR3 length: 15 amino acids. V lost 0 bases to trimming and J lost 2 bases, with 10 bases between them. Primers included in the PCR were 60 Vbeta and 13 Jbeta primers. Some clones are missing from TCRdb's copy, which holds only in-frame ones; the method was immunoSEQ multiplex PCR. The sample table includes over 100,000 clones. A word on this clone: The antigen is unknown.

This clonotype was obtained from a man aged 18 to 30 in good health and CMV-seronegative. Sequencing was carried out using PBMCs. This chain connects TRBV9 to TRBJ2-3; possible D gene TRBD2, 7 bases. The CDR3 reads CASSVAAGATDTQYF. The CDR3 DNA reads TGTGCCAGCAGCGTAGCGGCGGGGGCCACAGATACGCAGTATTTT.